A selection of T cell receptor beta chains follows, all from one sample in a study of blood T cell repertoires in COVID-19. Profiling relied on immunoSEQ multiplex PCR, and the TCRdb table lists in-frame clones only, not all of them. The table lists more than 100,000 clones, around 89% of them singletons. Material: peripheral blood. The receptors here all came from a man in his 70s with active COVID-19. The CDR3 runs from the conserved cysteine through the conserved F or W. A D gene is named only where the DNA matches it firmly. The size field is filled for only some rows; it gives once, few, many or a size class.

14	TRBV5-1	NA	NA	TRBJ1-1	CASSTNRLGTEAFF	TGCGCCAGCAGCACCAACAGGTTGGGGACTGAAGCTTTCTTT
13	TRBV5-4	NA	NA	TRBJ1-1	CASSPKWATEAFF	TGTGCCAGCAGCCCCAAGTGGGCCACTGAAGCTTTCTTT
17	TRBV5-6	NA	NA	TRBJ2-5	CASSPGRLARYQETQYF	TGTGCCAGCAGCCCCGGCCGGCTAGCGAGGTACCAAGAGACCCAGTACTTC
16	TRBV3-1/TRBV3-2	NA	NA	TRBJ2-1	CASSQERWAGYNEQFF	TGTGCCAGCAGCCAAGAGAGGTGGGCGGGTTACAATGAGCAGTTCTTC
13	TRBV27	NA	NA	TRBJ2-3	CASSLQVRDTQYF	TGTGCCAGCAGTTTACAGGTCCGGGATACGCAGTATTTT
15	TRBV5-1	few	TRBD1	TRBJ2-7	CASSLTGAPSYEQYF	TGCGCCAGCAGCTTAACAGGGGCGCCATCCTACGAGCAGTACTTC
14	TRBV27	NA	TRBD2	TRBJ2-7	CASSTGTRHMEQYF	TGTGCCAGCAGCACCGGGACTAGACATATGGAGCAGTACTTC
16	TRBV24-1	NA	TRBD2	TRBJ2-1	CATSDPSGTPYNEQFF	TGTGCCACCAGTGACCCAAGCGGGACCCCCTACAATGAGCAGTTCTTC
15	TRBV10-1	NA	NA	TRBJ1-4	CASSESRISYEKLFF	TGCGCCAGCAGTGAGTCGCGGATAAGCTATGAAAAACTGTTTTTT
12	TRBV7-8	NA	NA	TRBJ2-1	CASSSTLNEQFF	TGTGCCAGCAGCTCGACACTGAATGAGCAGTTCTTC
14	TRBV5-1	NA	NA	TRBJ1-2	CASSWSRGEEGYTF	TGCGCCAGCAGCTGGAGTAGAGGGGAGGAAGGCTACACCTTC
15	TRBV6-6	NA	TRBD2	TRBJ2-3	CASRSGTVSTDTQYF	TGTGCCAGCAGAAGCGGGACGGTATCTACAGATACGCAGTATTTT
14	TRBV30	NA	NA	TRBJ1-2	CAWSAAWGGEGYTF	TGTGCCTGGAGTGCGGCTTGGGGGGGCGAAGGCTACACCTTC
18	TRBV28	NA	NA	TRBJ2-1	CASSLRSLEQGFYNEQFF	TGTGCCAGCAGTTTAAGGTCTCTGGAACAGGGATTCTACAATGAGCAGTTCTTC
12	TRBV6-6	NA	NA	TRBJ1-1	CASSYGGAEAFF	TGTGCCAGCAGTTACGGGGGCGCTGAAGCTTTCTTT
14	TRBV3-1/TRBV3-2	NA	NA	TRBJ2-5	CASSQDLAVQTQYF	TGTGCCAGCAGCCAAGATTTGGCTGTTCAGACCCAGTACTTC
14	TRBV7-2	NA	NA	TRBJ1-3	CASSPGGAGNTIYF	TGTGCCAGCAGCCCGGGGGGGGCTGGAAACACCATATATTTT
14	TRBV5-1	NA	TRBD1	TRBJ1-2	CASSLGDRGHGYTF	TGCGCCAGCAGCTTGGGGGACAGGGGGCATGGCTACACCTTC
15	TRBV7-2	NA	NA	TRBJ1-1	CASSLGSQGLTEAFF	TGTGCCAGCAGCTTAGGGTCGCAGGGGCTCACTGAAGCTTTCTTT
14	TRBV11-3	once	NA	TRBJ1-1	CASSLDGWNTEAFF	TGTGCCAGCAGCTTAGACGGGTGGAACACTGAAGCTTTCTTT
11	TRBV27	NA	NA	TRBJ2-7	CASSSGFEQYF	TGTGCCAGCAGTTCGGGGTTCGAGCAGTACTTC
16	TRBV6-2/TRBV6-3	NA	TRBD2	TRBJ2-7	CASRPGGTSGRFEQYF	TGTGCCAGCAGGCCTGGGGGGACTAGCGGGAGGTTCGAGCAGTACTTC
16	TRBV29-1	NA	TRBD2	TRBJ2-1	CSVEIPSGRKYNEQFF	TGCAGCGTTGAAATCCCTAGCGGGAGGAAATACAATGAGCAGTTCTTC
15	TRBV28	NA	NA	TRBJ2-6	CASSFGGSGANVLTF	TGTGCCAGCAGTTTCGGGGGCTCTGGGGCCAACGTCCTGACTTTC
14	TRBV9	NA	NA	TRBJ2-7	CASSVDPQGYEQYF	TGTGCCAGCAGCGTAGATCCACAGGGCTACGAGCAGTACTTC
18	TRBV5-6	NA	TRBD2	TRBJ2-1	CASSLYLGTSGRAVEQFF	TGTGCCAGCAGCCTATATCTCGGGACTAGCGGGAGGGCCGTTGAGCAGTTCTTC
15	TRBV19	NA	NA	TRBJ1-1	CASSSGTRLNTEAFF	TGTGCCAGTAGTTCTGGGACTCGGCTCAACACTGAAGCTTTCTTT
15	TRBV7-2	NA	NA	TRBJ2-7	CASSYTGSARGEQYF	TGTGCCAGCAGTTACACCGGCTCCGCTCGGGGCGAGCAGTACTTC
13	TRBV24-1	NA	NA	TRBJ1-2	CATSEDRWDGYTF	TGTGCCACCAGTGAAGACAGATGGGATGGCTACACCTTC
14	TRBV18	NA	TRBD1	TRBJ1-5	CASSPGTVNQPQHF	TGTGCCAGCTCACCCGGGACAGTGAATCAGCCCCAGCATTTT
14	TRBV5-6	NA	NA	TRBJ1-1	CASSLEQPNTEAFF	TGTGCCAGCAGCTTGGAACAGCCCAACACTGAAGCTTTCTTT
14	TRBV6-5	NA	TRBD1	TRBJ2-7	CASSKDRGRGEQYF	TGTGCCAGCAGCAAAGACAGGGGAAGGGGCGAGCAGTACTTC
15	TRBV7-2	NA	NA	TRBJ2-1	CASSSLADGDNEQFF	TGTGCCAGCAGCTCGTTAGCGGACGGAGACAATGAGCAGTTCTTC
13	TRBV2	NA	TRBD1	TRBJ1-1	CASRLQGATEAFF	TGTGCCAGCAGACTTCAGGGGGCCACTGAAGCTTTCTTT